This TCR beta chain is drawn from a study of radiation and T cells in renal cell carcinoma. Across the whole study: Nephrectomy followed 15 Gy stereotactic body radiation by 4 weeks.

Time point reported: baseline pretreatment blood. The sample's treatment: 15 Gy SBRT to primary tumor, nephrectomy 4 weeks later. CDR1 and CDR2 (germline): MGHRA, YSYEKL. V lost 2 bases, J lost 8 bases, and 7 bases stayed unmatched. The CDR3 extends over 14 amino acids. Some clones are missing from TCRdb's copy, which holds only in-frame ones; the method was immunoSEQ multiplex PCR. The sample lists 150,000 or so clones; about 88% were seen once. The sequences come from blood, collected from a patient whose treatment included radiotherapy and nephrectomy. The clonotype originates from a woman aged 50 to 60 with renal cell carcinoma. The chain uses TRBV4-1 and TRBJ1-2, with 8 bases fitting TRBD1. The CDR3 bases are TGCGCCAGCAGCCAACTCAGGGGGCGCAGGGGCTACACCTTC. Translated, it gives CASSQLRGRRGYTF.